This TCR beta chain was obtained from a study of PD-1 blockade in classical Hodgkin lymphoma. Study in general: Nivolumab 3 mg/kg was given intravenously every 2 weeks.

The repertoire was sequenced with immunoSEQ multiplex PCR; TCRdb's copy has only in-frame clones and lacks some. The data show more than 75,000 clones, 85% to 95% seen once. Overall study results and limits: Nivolumab initiated under 1 year post-ASCT led to patient exclusion. Newly diagnosed patients were reported to exhibit reduced baseline TCR diversity relative to healthy donors.

The ends were cut back, 4 bases at V and 7 bases at J, with 14 bases in the middle. Looked up from germline, CDR1 is SNHLY and CDR2 is FYNNEI. The CDR3 extends over 15 amino acids. To note about this clone: The target antigen is unknown.

Described time point: cycle 4 day 1 (C4D1), after 6 weeks of nivolumab. All patients experienced relapse after autologous stem cell transplantation, and brentuximab vedotin exposure was variable. This sequence joins TRBV2 and TRBJ1-6; TRBD1 might be the D (6 bases). The clonotype was recovered from a human donor with classical Hodgkin lymphoma. Sample: peripheral blood mononuclear cells (PBMCs), taken before the fourth cycle of nivolumab. The CDR3 sequence: CASSVPDSENSPLHF. The CDR3 DNA reads as TGTGCCAGCAGTGTCCCGGACAGCGAAAATTCACCCCTCCACTTT.